One sample yielded the 20 T cell receptor beta chains listed below, sequenced in a study of radiotherapy plus CTLA-4 blockade in lung cancer. Some clones are missing from TCRdb's copy, which holds only in-frame ones; the method was immunoSEQ multiplex PCR. The sample includes under 65,000 clones, approximately 80% of them seen just once. Sequenced material: peripheral blood, taken from a patient treated with radiotherapy plus ipilimumab. The source of these receptors is a human donor with non-small cell lung cancer whose response to radiotherapy plus ipilimumab could not be evaluated.

The chain is built from TRBV18 and TRBJ2-3; the D gene is possibly TRBD2 (5 bases). Germline V gene sequence: CDR1 KGHSH, CDR2 LQKENI. Trimming took 3 bases from V and 4 from J, leaving 14 bases between them. This CDR3 has 15 residues. The CDR3 coding sequence is TGTGCCAGCTCACCCAGAGGTGGGGAGCCAGATACGCAGTATTTT. Translating it yields CASSPRGGEPDTQYF.

V and J are TRBV4-3 and TRBJ2-5, with D tentatively TRBD2 (5 bases). Trimming took 8 bases from V and 4 from J, leaving 8 bases between them. The germline CDR1 and CDR2 sequences are LGHNA and YSLEER. This CDR3 is 11 amino acids long. CDR3 region: CASPAGETQYF. DNA of the CDR3: TGCGCCAGCCCCGCGGGAGAGACCCAGTACTTC.

This chain uses TRBV13 with TRBJ1-5; a weak D match, TRBD1 (5 bases). Germline V lookup: CDR1 PRHDT, CDR2 FYEKMQ (reference sequence). The length of the CDR3 is 16 residues. Trimming took 4 bases from V and 4 from J, leaving 17 bases between them. The CDR3 nucleotides read TGTGCCAGCAGCTCCCGCAGGGAGGATCTTAATCAGCCCCAGCATTTT. Residues: CASSSRREDLNQPQHF. The full variable domain, completed using reference TRBV13 and TRBJ1-5, is AAGVIQSPRHLIKEKRETATLKCYPIPRHDTVYWYQQGPGQDPQFLISFYEKMQSDKGSIPDRFSAQQFSDYHSELNMSSLELGDSALYFCASSSRREDLNQPQHFGDGTRLSIL.

In this sample, this clone turned up a few times. CDR3 in amino acids: CASSFGVPDTQYF. CDR3 coding DNA: TGTGCCAGCAGCTTCGGGGTTCCAGATACGCAGTATTTT. The chain joins TRBV11-2 to TRBJ2-3; tentatively, D is TRBD2 (5 bases). V lost 3 bases to trimming and J lost 4 bases, with 8 bases between them. The CDR3 runs to 13 residues. Germline-derived CDR1 and CDR2 are SGHAT and FQNNGV.

V usage is TRBV18 and J usage is TRBJ2-1, with D possibly being TRBD2 (6 bases). This CDR3 is built from 13 residues. The germline V gene has CDR1 KGHSH and CDR2 LQKENI. Trimming removed 3 bases at V and 6 bases at J, with 9 bases between. The CDR3 region is CASSPGGGNEQFF. DNA for the CDR3: TGTGCCAGCTCACCGGGGGGTGGCAATGAGCAGTTCTTC.

This clone turned up a few times. This sequence joins TRBV7-2 and TRBJ2-5, with 10 positions matching TRBD2. The CDR3 is 15 residues long. Trimming cost V 4 bases and J 4 bases; bases outside gene matches: 6. From germline, CDR1 is SGHTA and CDR2 FQGNSA. CDR3: CASSYQRGGGETQYF. The CDR3 bases are TGTGCCAGCAGCTATCAGCGGGGGGGCGGAGAGACCCAGTACTTC.

This chain uses TRBV19 with TRBJ2-5; 7 nucleotides match TRBD1. The CDR3 covers 14 residues. Trimming removed 5 bases from V and 5 bases from J; junction bases left unmatched: 8. Germline CDR1 reads LNHDA; CDR2 reads SQIVND (reference sequence). In DNA form, the CDR3 reads TGTGCCAGTAGTTTGGACAGGCGGATCGAGACCCAGTACTTC. Amino acid sequence: CASSLDRRIETQYF. The whole variable domain, remainder taken from reference TRBV19 and TRBJ2-5, is DGGITQSPKYLFRKEGQNVTLSCEQNLNHDAMYWYRQDPGQGLRLIYYSQIVNDFQKGDIAEGYSVSREKKESFPLTVTSAQKNPTAFYLCASSLDRRIETQYFGPGTRLLVL.

The chain is built from TRBV5-6 and TRBJ1-1; 8 bases agree with TRBD1. The CDR3 has 14 residues. The germline V gene has CDR1 SGHDT and CDR2 YYEEEE. Germline trimming cut 5 bases from V and 4 bases from J; bases unmatched to any gene: 7. The DNA of the CDR3 is TGTGCCAGCAGTTCGGGACAGGCGTTCACTGAAGCTTTCTTT. Amino acids: CASSSGQAFTEAFF. The variable domain in full, completed from reference TRBV5-6 and TRBJ1-1, reads DAGVTQSPTHLIKTRGQQVTLRCSPKSGHDTVSWYQQALGQGPQFIFQYYEEEERQRGNFPDRFSGHQFPNYSSELNVNALLLGDSALYLCASSSGQAFTEAFFGQGTRLTVV.

This sequence joins TRBV4-3 and TRBJ2-7; 10 nucleotides agree with TRBD1. Germline CDR1 and CDR2: LGHNA and YSLEER. There are 16 residues in the CDR3. Trimming removed 0 bases from V and 3 bases from J; junction bases left unmatched: 5. The CDR3, as DNA: TGCGCCAGCAGCCAAGATCTAGGGACAGGGGACTACGAGCAGTACTTC. This translates into CASSQDLGTGDYEQYF.

This clone has a single count. This rearrangement joins TRBV6-6 to TRBJ2-3; TRBD1 is a possible D gene (6 bases). The CDR3 is 13 amino acids. The germline V gene has CDR1 MNHNY and CDR2 SVGAGI (reference sequence). V was trimmed by 4 bases and J by 3 bases, leaving 8 bases between them. CDR3 amino acids: CASSFRGTDTQYF. Written as DNA, the CDR3 is TGTGCCAGCAGTTTCAGGGGTACAGATACGCAGTATTTT.

This clone is medium-sized in the sample. The chain links TRBV28 to TRBJ2-2, with D uncertain. V was clipped by 5 bases and J by 5 bases, with 21 bases between them. The CDR3 has 17 amino acids. The germline CDR1 and CDR2 sequences are MDHEN and SYDVKM. In nucleotides, the CDR3 is TGTGCCAGCAGTCTCCCGGTGACCCTAAGCGATACCGGGGAGCTGTTTTTT. This codes for CASSLPVTLSDTGELFF.

The V and J genes are TRBV15 and TRBJ1-2, with D unclear. V lost 3 bases to trimming and J lost 4 bases, with 18 bases between them. The V gene's germline CDR1 is LNHNV and CDR2 YYDKDF (reference sequence). This CDR3 spans 16 amino acids. The CDR3 loop reads CATSSRSSRLVYGYTF. The DNA of the CDR3 is TGTGCCACCAGCAGCCGGAGCTCAAGGCTCGTCTATGGCTACACCTTC. The variable domain in full, completed from reference TRBV15 and TRBJ1-2, reads DAMVIQNPRYQVTQFGKPVTLSCSQTLNHNVMYWYQQKSSQAPKLLFHYYDKDFNNEADTPDNFQSRRPNTSFCFLDIRSPGLGDTAMYLCATSSRSSRLVYGYTFGSGTRLTVV.

The CDR3 DNA reads TGTGCCAGCAGTTTATGGGGGACATACTCCTATAATTCACCCCTCCACTTT. It translates to CASSLWGTYSYNSPLHF. The J gene is TRBJ1-6, the V gene TRBV27; D perhaps matches TRBD1 (6 bases). CDR1 is MNHEY and CDR2 is SMNVEV in the germline V gene (reference sequence). CDR3 length: 17 residues. Trimming removed 1 base from V and 0 bases from J, with 10 bases in between.

The rearrangement links TRBV9 to TRBJ2-2; D uncertain. This CDR3 has 10 amino acids. Per the germline V gene, CDR1 is SGDLS and CDR2 is YYNGEE. V was clipped by 3 bases and J by 10 bases, with 4 bases between them. The CDR3 DNA sequence: TGTGCCAGCAGCGGAGAGGAGCTGTTTTTT. It encodes CASSGEELFF.

This clone has just a few counts. The chain combines TRBV6-1 with TRBJ1-5, with 9 bases matching TRBD1. Losses at the gene ends were 5 bases for V and 6 bases for J; bases not matched to a gene: 5. Germline V gives CDR1 MNHNS, CDR2 SASEGT. This CDR3 contains 14 residues. CDR3 in amino acids: CASSPGTGIQPQHF. CDR3 bases: TGTGCCAGCAGTCCCGGGACAGGGATTCAGCCCCAGCATTTT.

The V gene is TRBV10-2, the J gene TRBJ2-2; the D is unclear. The CDR3 length is 17 residues. Germline lookup yields CDR1 WSHSY and CDR2 SAAADI. V was clipped by 3 bases and J by 5 bases, with 19 bases between them. The CDR3 spells CASSDGLHGSGTGELFF. CDR3 coding DNA: TGCGCCAGCAGTGATGGTTTACATGGGTCGGGTACCGGGGAGCTGTTTTTT.

This clone was detected once. The chain is built from TRBV19 and TRBJ1-5; 10 bases align to TRBD1. V dropped 5 bases and J dropped 4; count of bases not matched to a gene: 8. This CDR3 has 16 amino acids. CDR1 is LNHDA and CDR2 is SQIVND in the germline V gene (reference sequence). The CDR3 spells CASSPLGQGMNQPQHF. The CDR3 bases are TGTGCCAGTAGTCCCCTGGGACAGGGGATGAATCAGCCCCAGCATTTT.

This clone was seen only once. The chain employs TRBV5-1 and TRBJ2-2; D might be TRBD1 (6 bases). Deletions cut 5 bases from V and 5 bases from J, with 16 bases between. The germline V gene has CDR1 SGHRS and CDR2 YFSETQ. The CDR3 consists of 15 residues. The CDR3: CASSRQATFTGELFF. The CDR3 DNA reads as TGCGCCAGCAGTCGACAGGCAACCTTTACCGGGGAGCTGTTTTTT.

The J gene is TRBJ2-7, the V gene TRBV7-2, with TRBD2 identical over 7 bases. CDR3 size: 15 residues. In germline, CDR1 is SGHTA, CDR2 FQGNSA. V was pared by 5 bases and J by 3 bases, with 10 bases of the junction left unmatched. CDR3 sequence reads: CASSGDYQSFYEQYF. CDR3 bases: TGTGCCAGCAGCGGGGACTACCAGAGTTTCTACGAGCAGTACTTC.

V gene TRBV5-6 combines with J gene TRBJ2-5, with D perhaps TRBD2 (5 bases). Trimming cost V 5 bases and J 2 bases, with 10 bases left between them. Germline CDR1 and CDR2: SGHDT and YYEEEE. The CDR3 runs to 13 residues. Here the CDR3 reads CASSPGFQETQYF. In nucleotides, the CDR3 is TGTGCCAGCAGTCCGGGGTTTCAAGAGACCCAGTACTTC.